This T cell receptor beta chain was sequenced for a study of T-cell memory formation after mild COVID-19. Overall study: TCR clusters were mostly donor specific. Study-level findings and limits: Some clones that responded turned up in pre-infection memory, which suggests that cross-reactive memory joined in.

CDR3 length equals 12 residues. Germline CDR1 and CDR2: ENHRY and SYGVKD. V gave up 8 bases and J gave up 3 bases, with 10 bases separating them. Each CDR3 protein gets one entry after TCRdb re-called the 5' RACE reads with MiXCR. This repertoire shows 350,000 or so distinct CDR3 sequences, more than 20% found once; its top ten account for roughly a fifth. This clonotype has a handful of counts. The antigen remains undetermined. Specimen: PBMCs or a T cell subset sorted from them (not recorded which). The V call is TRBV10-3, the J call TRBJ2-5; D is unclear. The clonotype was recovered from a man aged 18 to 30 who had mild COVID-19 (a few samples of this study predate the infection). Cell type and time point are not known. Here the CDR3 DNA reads TGTGCCATCGGCGTGGGTGAAGAGACCCAGTACTTC. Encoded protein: CAIGVGEETQYF.